A selection of T cell receptor beta chains follows, all from one sample in a study of blood T cell repertoires in COVID-19. Produced via immunoSEQ multiplex PCR; TCRdb's table is partial and in-frame only. The sample contains roughly 56,000 clones, 90% of which appear only once. Material for sequencing was peripheral blood. The receptor source for this set is a man aged 60 to 69 with active COVID-19. CDR3s include the opening cysteine and the closing phenylalanine or tryptophan. D genes are given only for firm matches. Only some rows state a clone size, as once, few, many or a class for expanded clones.

V	J	size	D	CDR3	DNA
TRBV2	TRBJ1-5	NA	NA	CASSWAESNQPQHF	TGTGCCAGCAGTTGGGCAGAGAGCAATCAGCCCCAGCATTTT
TRBV5-1	TRBJ2-2	NA	TRBD2	CASSVTSGSPGELFF	TGCGCCAGCAGCGTGACTAGCGGGTCACCCGGGGAGCTGTTTTTT
TRBV20-1	TRBJ2-1	NA	NA	CSASSGSGGNEQFF	TGCAGTGCTAGTTCCGGTAGCGGCGGGAATGAGCAGTTCTTC
TRBV5-8	TRBJ2-7	NA	NA	CASSLQVGYEQYF	TGTGCCAGCAGCTTGCAGGTCGGCTACGAGCAGTACTTC
TRBV27	TRBJ1-1	NA	NA	CASSLSGGRRAEAFF	TGTGCCAGCAGTTTATCCGGGGGGCGGAGGGCTGAAGCTTTCTTT
TRBV10-2	TRBJ2-7	NA	NA	CASSGGPYEQYF	TGCGCCAGCAGTGGGGGGCCCTACGAGCAGTACTTC
TRBV5-6	TRBJ1-5	once	NA	CASSLSRGRSNQPQHF	TGTGCCAGCAGCTTATCTAGGGGAAGGAGCAATCAGCCCCAGCATTTT
TRBV10-3	TRBJ2-7	few	NA	CAISSNRDEQYF	TGTGCCATCAGTTCAAACAGGGACGAGCAGTACTTC
TRBV19	TRBJ1-5	NA	NA	CASRGQLAEGNQPQHF	TGTGCCAGTAGGGGACAATTAGCAGAAGGCAATCAGCCCCAGCATTTT
TRBV6-5	TRBJ1-5	NA	TRBD1	CASSYSDRGNQPQHF	TGTGCCAGCAGTTACTCAGACAGGGGCAATCAGCCCCAGCATTTT
TRBV7-9	TRBJ2-1	NA	TRBD1	CASSGTAYNEQFF	TGTGCCAGCAGTGGGACAGCCTACAATGAGCAGTTCTTC
TRBV6-2/TRBV6-3	TRBJ1-2	NA	NA	CASSYPDRPTYGYTF	TGTGCCAGCAGTTACCCCGACAGGCCTACGTATGGCTACACCTTC
TRBV4-1	TRBJ1-2	NA	TRBD1	CASSQARTGKVGYTF	TGCGCCAGCAGCCAAGCCCGGACAGGGAAGGTTGGCTACACCTTC
TRBV5-5	TRBJ2-6	few	NA	CASRVDSSGANVLTF	TGTGCCAGCAGGGTTGACAGCTCTGGGGCCAACGTCCTGACTTTC
TRBV5-1	TRBJ1-4	NA	NA	CASSTGPTFATNEKLFF	TGCGCCAGCAGTACAGGTCCTACCTTTGCAACTAATGAAAAACTGTTTTTT
TRBV4-3	TRBJ2-1	few	TRBD2	CASSQAWLAGTRVDEQFF	TGCGCCAGCAGCCAGGCTTGGCTAGCGGGAACCAGGGTGGATGAGCAGTTCTTC
TRBV4-1	TRBJ2-7	NA	NA	CASSQDRGEQYF	TGCGCCAGCAGCCAAGACAGGGGAGAGCAGTACTTC
TRBV28	TRBJ2-1	NA	TRBD2	CASSLPWGGYLYNEQFF	TGTGCCAGCAGTCTCCCCTGGGGGGGGTACCTCTACAATGAGCAGTTCTTC
TRBV27	TRBJ2-1	NA	TRBD1	CASSFLSAGGGNEQFF	TGTGCCAGCAGTTTCCTTTCGGCAGGGGGTGGCAATGAGCAGTTCTTC
TRBV18	TRBJ1-2	NA	NA	CASSPAQGYGYTF	TGTGCCAGCTCACCAGCGCAGGGCTATGGCTACACCTTC
TRBV2	TRBJ1-5	NA	TRBD1	CASGPGTAVNQPQHF	TGTGCCAGCGGTCCCGGGACAGCCGTAAATCAGCCCCAGCATTTT
TRBV12-3/TRBV12-4	TRBJ1-2	NA	TRBD1	CASSRGQGPGYTF	TGTGCCAGCAGCCGGGGACAGGGGCCCGGCTACACCTTC
TRBV9	TRBJ2-7	once	NA	CASSLQGTYEQYF	TGTGCCAGCAGCCTCCAGGGGACCTACGAGCAGTACTTC
TRBV6-5	TRBJ1-3	NA	TRBD1	CASSRDRDSGNTIYF	TGTGCCAGCAGCAGGGACAGGGACTCTGGAAACACCATATATTTT
TRBV2	TRBJ1-5	NA	NA	CASSEAGQPQHF	TGTGCCAGCAGTGAAGCCGGGCAGCCCCAGCATTTT
TRBV18	TRBJ1-2	many	TRBD1	CASSTGDGYTF	TGTGCCAGCTCGACAGGGGATGGCTACACCTTC
TRBV7-7	TRBJ2-1	NA	TRBD2	CASSLRLADSYNEQFF	TGTGCTAGCAGCTTGAGGCTAGCGGACTCCTACAATGAGCAGTTCTTC
TRBV7-9	TRBJ1-2	NA	TRBD1	CASSDRASYGYTF	TGTGCCAGCAGTGACAGGGCCAGCTATGGCTACACCTTC
TRBV30	TRBJ1-2	few	TRBD1	CAWSRRGQNYGYTF	TGTGCCTGGAGCCGTCGGGGACAGAACTATGGCTACACCTTC